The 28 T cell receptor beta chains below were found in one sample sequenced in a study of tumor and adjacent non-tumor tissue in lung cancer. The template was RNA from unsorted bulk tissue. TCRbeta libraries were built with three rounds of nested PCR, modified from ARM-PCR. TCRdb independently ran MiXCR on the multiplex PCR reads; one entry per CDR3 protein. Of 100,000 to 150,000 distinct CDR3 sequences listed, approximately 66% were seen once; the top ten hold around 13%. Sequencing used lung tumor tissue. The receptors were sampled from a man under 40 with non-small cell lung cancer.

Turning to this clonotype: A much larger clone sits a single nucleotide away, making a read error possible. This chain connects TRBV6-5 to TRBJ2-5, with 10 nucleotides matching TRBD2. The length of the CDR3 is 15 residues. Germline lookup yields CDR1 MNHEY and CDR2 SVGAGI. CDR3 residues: CVSSSSGRVLETQYF. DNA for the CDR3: TGTGTCAGCAGTTCAAGCGGGAGGGTTTTGGAGACCCAGTACTTC.

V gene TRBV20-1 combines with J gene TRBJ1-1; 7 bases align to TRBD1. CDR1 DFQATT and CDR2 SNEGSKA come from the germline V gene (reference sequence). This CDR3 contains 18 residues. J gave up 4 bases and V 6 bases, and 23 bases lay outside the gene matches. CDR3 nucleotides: TGCAGTGCAATGGTATCAGGGGGGGCAGGAACGAGCGGCACTGAAGCTTTCTTT. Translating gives CSAMVSGGAGTSGTEAFF.

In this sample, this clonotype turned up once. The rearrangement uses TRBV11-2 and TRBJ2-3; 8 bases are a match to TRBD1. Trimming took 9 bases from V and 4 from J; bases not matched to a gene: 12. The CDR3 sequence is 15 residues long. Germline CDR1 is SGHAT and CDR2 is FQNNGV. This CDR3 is CASSPTGDKADTQYF. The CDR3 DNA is TGTGCCAGTAGCCCGACAGGGGACAAGGCAGATACGCAGTATTTT. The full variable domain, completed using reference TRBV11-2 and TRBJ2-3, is EAGVAQSPRYKIIEKRQSVAFWCNPISGHATLYWYQQILGQGPKLLIQFQNNGVVDDSQLPKDRFSAERLKGVDSTLKIQPAKLEDSAVYLCASSPTGDKADTQYFGPGTRLTVL.

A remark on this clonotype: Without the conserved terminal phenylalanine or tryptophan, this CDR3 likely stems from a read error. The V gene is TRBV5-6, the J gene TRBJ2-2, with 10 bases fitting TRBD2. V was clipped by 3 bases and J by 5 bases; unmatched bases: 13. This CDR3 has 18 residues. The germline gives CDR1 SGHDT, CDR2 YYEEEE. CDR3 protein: CASSSDKRLAGVTGELFS. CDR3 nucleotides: TGTGCCAGCAGCTCCGATAAAAGGCTAGCGGGAGTGACCGGGGAGCTGTTTTCT.

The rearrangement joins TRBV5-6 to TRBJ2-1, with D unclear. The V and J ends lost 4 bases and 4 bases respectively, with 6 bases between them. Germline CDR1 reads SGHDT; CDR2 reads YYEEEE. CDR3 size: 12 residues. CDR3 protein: CASSIGYNEQFF. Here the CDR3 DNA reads TGTGCCAGCAGCATCGGGTACAATGAGCAGTTCTTC.

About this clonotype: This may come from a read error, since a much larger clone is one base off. The CDR3 nucleotides are TGCAGTGCTAGTTTCCTGGGGGTGGGAGAGACCCAGTACTTC. Its translation is CSASFLGVGETQYF. The chain recombines TRBV20-1 with TRBJ2-5; D assignment may be TRBD1 or TRBD2 (5 bases each). The CDR3 is made up of 14 amino acids. Germline values: CDR1 DFQATT, CDR2 SNEGSKA (reference sequence). Trimming removed 3 bases from V and 4 bases from J, with 15 bases in between.

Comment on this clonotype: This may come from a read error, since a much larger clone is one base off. The DNA for the CDR3 is TGTGCCACCAGCCAAGCCAGCGGAAACTACAATGAGCAGTTCTTC. It translates to CATSQASGNYNEQFF. The chain links TRBV4-2 to TRBJ2-1, with a tentative D call TRBD2 (5 bases). The CDR3 spans 15 residues. CDR1 and CDR2 from the germline V gene are LGHNA and YNFKEQ.

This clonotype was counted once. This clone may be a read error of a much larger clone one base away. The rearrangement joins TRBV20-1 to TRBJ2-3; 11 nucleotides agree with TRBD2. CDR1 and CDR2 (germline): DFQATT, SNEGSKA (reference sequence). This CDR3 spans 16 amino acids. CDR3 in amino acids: CIARALAGGSAGTQYF. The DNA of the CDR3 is TGCATTGCCAGAGCCCTAGCGGGGGGCTCGGCGGGTACGCAGTATTTT.

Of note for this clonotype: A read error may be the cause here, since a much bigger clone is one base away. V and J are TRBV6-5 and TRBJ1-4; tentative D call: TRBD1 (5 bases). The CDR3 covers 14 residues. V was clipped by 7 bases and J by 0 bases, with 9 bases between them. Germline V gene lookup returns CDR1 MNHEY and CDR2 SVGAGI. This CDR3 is CASNTGATNEKLFF. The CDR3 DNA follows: TGTGCCAGCAATACAGGTGCAACTAATGAAAAACTGTTTTTT.

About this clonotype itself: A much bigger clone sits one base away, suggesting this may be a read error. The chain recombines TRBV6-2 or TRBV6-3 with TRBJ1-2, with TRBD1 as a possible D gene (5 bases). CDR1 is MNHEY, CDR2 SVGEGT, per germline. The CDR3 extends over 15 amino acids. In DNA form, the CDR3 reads TGTGCCAGCAGCCGGGGCGGGATCTATAACTATGGCCACACCTTC. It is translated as CASSRGGIYNYGHTF.

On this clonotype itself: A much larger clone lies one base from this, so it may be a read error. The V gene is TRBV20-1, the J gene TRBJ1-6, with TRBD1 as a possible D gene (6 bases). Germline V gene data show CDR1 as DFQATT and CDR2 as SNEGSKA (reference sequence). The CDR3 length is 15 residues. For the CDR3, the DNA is TGCAGTGGTAGACGCGACAGGTTAGGGAATTCACCCCTCCACTTT. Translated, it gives CSGRRDRLGNSPLHF.

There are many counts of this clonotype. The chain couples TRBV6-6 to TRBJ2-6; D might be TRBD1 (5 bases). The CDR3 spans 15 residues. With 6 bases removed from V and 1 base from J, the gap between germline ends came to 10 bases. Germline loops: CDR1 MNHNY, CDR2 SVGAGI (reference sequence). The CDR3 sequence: CASRGTGSGANVLTF. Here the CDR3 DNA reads TGTGCCAGCAGGGGAACAGGATCTGGGGCCAACGTCCTGACTTTC.

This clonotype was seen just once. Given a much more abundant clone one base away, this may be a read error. CDR3 sequence reads: CSVTPFIGTGVYGYIF. The DNA of the CDR3 is TGCAGCGTTACCCCTTTTATTGGGACAGGGGTCTATGGCTACATCTTC. The V gene is TRBV29-1, the J gene TRBJ1-2; 10 positions match TRBD1. CDR1 is SQVTM, CDR2 ANQGSEA, per germline. This CDR3 is 16 amino acids long.

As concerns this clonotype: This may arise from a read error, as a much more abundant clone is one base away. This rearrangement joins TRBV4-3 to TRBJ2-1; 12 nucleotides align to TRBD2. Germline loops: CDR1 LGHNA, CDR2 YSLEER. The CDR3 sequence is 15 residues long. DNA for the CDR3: TGCGCCAGCAGCCAACTAGCGGGGGGGTACAATGAGGAGTTCTTC. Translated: CASSQLAGGYNEEFF.

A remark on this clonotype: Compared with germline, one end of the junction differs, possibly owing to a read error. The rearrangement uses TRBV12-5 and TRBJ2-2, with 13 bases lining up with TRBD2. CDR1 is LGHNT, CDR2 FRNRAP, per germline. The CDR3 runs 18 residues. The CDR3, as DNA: TGTGCTGGTGGTTTGTTCGGACTAGCGGGAGAAGTCGCCAGGGAGCTGTTTTTT. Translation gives CAGGLFGLAGEVARELFF.

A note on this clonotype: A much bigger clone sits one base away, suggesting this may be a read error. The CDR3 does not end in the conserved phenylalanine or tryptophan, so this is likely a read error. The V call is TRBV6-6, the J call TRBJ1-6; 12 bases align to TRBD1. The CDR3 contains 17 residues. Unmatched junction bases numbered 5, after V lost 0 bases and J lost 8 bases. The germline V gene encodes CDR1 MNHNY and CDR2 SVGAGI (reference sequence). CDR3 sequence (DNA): TGTGCCAGCAGTTACTCCCGGGACAGGGGGCACGATTCACCCCTCCACTGT. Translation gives CASSYSRDRGHDSPLHC.

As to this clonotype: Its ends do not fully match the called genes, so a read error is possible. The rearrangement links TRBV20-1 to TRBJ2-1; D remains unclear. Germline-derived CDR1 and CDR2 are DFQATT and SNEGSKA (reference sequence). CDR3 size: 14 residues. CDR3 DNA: TGCTGTGCCAAGACTGTCAGCTCCTACAATGAACAGTTCTTC. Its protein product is CCAKTVSSYNEQFF.

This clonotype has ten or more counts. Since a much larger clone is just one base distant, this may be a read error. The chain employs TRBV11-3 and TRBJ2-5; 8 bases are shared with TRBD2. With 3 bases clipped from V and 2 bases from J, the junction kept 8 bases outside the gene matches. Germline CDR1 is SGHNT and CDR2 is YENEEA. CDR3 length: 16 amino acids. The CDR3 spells CASSLETVAGQETQYF. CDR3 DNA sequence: TGTGCCAGCAGCTTGGAGACTGTAGCGGGGCAAGAGACCCAGTACTTC.

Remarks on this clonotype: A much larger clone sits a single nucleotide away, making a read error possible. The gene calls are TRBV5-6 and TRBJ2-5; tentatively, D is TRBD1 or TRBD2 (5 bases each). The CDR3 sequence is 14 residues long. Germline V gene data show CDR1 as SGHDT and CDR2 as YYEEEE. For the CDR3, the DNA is TGTGCCAGCAGCTTGGTGTTGGGGGAAGAGACCGAGTACTTC. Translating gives CASSLVLGEETEYF.

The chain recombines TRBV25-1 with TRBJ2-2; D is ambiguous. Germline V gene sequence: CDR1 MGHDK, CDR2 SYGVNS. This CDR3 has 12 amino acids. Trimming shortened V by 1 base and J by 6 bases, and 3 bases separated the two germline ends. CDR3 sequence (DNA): TGTGCCAGCAGTGAATGGTCCGGGGAGCTGTTTTTT. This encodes CASSEWSGELFF.

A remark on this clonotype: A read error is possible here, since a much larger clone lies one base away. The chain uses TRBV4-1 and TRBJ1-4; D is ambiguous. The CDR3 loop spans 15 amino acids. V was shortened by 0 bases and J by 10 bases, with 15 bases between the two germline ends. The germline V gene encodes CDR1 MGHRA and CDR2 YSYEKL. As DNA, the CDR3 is TGCGCCAGCAGCCAAGATCCAGGCCCTAGTGTAAAACTGTTTTTT. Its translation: CASSQDPGPSVKLFF.

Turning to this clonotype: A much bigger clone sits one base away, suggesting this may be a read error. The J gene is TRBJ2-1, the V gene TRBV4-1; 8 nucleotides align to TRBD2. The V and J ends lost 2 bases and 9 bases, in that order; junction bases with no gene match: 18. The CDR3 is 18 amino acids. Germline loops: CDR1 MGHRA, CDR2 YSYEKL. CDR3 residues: CASSQPRDGGLDAFEQFF. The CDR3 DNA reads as TGCGCCAGCAGCCAACCGAGGGATGGGGGACTAGATGCGTTTGAGCAGTTCTTC.

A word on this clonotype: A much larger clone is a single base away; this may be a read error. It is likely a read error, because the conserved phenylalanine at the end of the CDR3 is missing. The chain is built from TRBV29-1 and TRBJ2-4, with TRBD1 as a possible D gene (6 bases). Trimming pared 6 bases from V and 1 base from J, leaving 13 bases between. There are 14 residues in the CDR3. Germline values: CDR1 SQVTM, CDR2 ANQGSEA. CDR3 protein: CSVSDQGAKNIQYL. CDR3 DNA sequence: TGCAGCGTAAGCGACCAGGGGGCCAAAAACATTCAGTACTTA.

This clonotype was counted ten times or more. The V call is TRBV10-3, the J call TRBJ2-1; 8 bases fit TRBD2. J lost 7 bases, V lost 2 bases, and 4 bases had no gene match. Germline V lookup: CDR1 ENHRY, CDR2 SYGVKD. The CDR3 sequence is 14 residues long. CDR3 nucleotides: TGTGCCATCAGTGAGAGTGCGGGGGGAAATGAGCAGTTCTTC. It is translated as CAISESAGGNEQFF.

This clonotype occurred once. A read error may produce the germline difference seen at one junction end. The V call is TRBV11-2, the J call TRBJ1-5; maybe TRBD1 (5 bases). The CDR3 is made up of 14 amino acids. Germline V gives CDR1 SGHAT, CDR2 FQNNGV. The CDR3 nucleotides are TGTACCAGCACCAACAGCAGGGCCTATCAGCCCCAGCATTTT. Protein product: CTSTNSRAYQPQHF.

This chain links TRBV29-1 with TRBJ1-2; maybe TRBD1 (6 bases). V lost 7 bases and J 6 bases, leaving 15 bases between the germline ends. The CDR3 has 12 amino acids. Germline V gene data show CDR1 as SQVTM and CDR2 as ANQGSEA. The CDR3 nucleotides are TGCAGCGAAACAGTCGGGGGCGATGGCTACACCTTC. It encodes CSETVGGDGYTF.

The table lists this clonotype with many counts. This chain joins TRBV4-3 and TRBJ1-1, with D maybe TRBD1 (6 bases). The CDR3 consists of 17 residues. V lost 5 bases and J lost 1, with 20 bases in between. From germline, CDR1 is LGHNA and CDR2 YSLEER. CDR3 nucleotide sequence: TGCGCCAGCAGCAGTGGGCTAGGGGGGGCAAGGAACACTGAAGCTTTCTTT. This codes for CASSSGLGGARNTEAFF.

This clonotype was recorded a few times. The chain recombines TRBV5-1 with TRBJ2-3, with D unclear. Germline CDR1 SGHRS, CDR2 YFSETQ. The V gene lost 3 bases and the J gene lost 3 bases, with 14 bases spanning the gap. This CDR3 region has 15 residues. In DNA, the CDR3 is TGCGCCAGCAGCTCCTGGACGGGTGGAACAGATACGCAGTATTTT. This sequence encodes CASSSWTGGTDTQYF. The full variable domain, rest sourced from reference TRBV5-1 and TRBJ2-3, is KAGVTQTPRYLIKTRGQQVTLSCSPISGHRSVSWYQQTPGQGLQFLFEYFSETQRNKGNFPGRFSGRQFSNSRSEMNVSTLELGDSALYLCASSSWTGGTDTQYFGPGTRLTVL.